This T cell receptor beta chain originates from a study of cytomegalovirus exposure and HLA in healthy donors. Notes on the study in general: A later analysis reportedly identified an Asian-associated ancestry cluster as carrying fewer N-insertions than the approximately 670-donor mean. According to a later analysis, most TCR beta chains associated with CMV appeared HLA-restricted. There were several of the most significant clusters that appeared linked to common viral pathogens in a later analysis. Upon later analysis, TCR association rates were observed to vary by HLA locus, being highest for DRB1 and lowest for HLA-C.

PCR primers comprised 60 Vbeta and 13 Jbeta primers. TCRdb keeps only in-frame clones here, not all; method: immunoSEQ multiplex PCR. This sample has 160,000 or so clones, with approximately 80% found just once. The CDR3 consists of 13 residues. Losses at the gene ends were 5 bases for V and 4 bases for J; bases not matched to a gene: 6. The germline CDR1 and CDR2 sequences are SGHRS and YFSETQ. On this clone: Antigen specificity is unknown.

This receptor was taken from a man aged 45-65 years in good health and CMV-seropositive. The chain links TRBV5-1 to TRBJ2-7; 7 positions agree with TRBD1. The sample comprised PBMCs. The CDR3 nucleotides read TGCGCCAGCAGATCGCCGGGACAGTACGAGCAGTACTTC. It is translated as CASRSPGQYEQYF.